A selection of T cell receptor beta chains follows, all from one sample in a study of cytomegalovirus exposure and HLA in healthy donors. Clones were read by immunoSEQ multiplex PCR, and TCRdb kept only the in-frame ones, dropping some. The profile shows approximately 150,000 clones, around 87% of them singletons. Sample: PBMCs. These receptors all come from a man between 18 and 35 years old in good health and CMV-seropositive. Each CDR3 is given with its conserved first and last residue. D genes are given only for firm matches. Size values are once, few and many counts, or a class for expanded clones, and some rows have none.

TRBD2,TRBJ2-1,TRBV4-2,once,TGTGCCAGCAGCCAGGAGCCGAAGACTAGCGGATACTACAATGAGCAGTTCTTC,CASSQEPKTSGYYNEQFF
.,TRBJ1-2,TRBV5-6,.,TGTGCCAGCAGCTTGGATGGGCTTCGGGGCTACACCTTC,CASSLDGLRGYTF
TRBD1,TRBJ2-7,TRBV6-4,.,TGTGCCAGCAGTTCCATAGGACAGGGACGAGAGCAGTACTTC,CASSSIGQGREQYF
.,TRBJ2-4,TRBV4-1,.,TGCGCCAGCAGCCACCTCCGCCCCTCGGGGGTAGCCAAAAACATTCAGTACTTC,CASSHLRPSGVAKNIQYF
.,TRBJ1-5,TRBV5-4,.,TGTGCCAGCAGCTTGGACAGGAGCGATCAGCCCCAGCATTTT,CASSLDRSDQPQHF
.,TRBJ2-7,TRBV6-1,.,TGTGCCAGCAGAGACCGTCGATTAGGGGTGCAGTACTTC,CASRDRRLGVQYF
TRBD1,TRBJ2-7,TRBV19,.,TGTGCCAGTAGTCTCGGAACAGGGGGCTCCTACGAGCAGTACTTC,CASSLGTGGSYEQYF
TRBD1,TRBJ1-2,TRBV5-1,.,TGCGCCAGCAGTACCGGGACAGGGCCGTATGGCTACACCTTC,CASSTGTGPYGYTF
.,TRBJ2-7,TRBV19,once,TGTGCCTCCGGGACAACGCCCTACGAGCAGTACTTC,CASGTTPYEQYF
TRBD1,TRBJ2-3,TRBV18,.,TGTGCCAGCTCACCACTGTCGGGGACAGCGACCACAGATACGCAGTATTTT,CASSPLSGTATTDTQYF
.,TRBJ2-5,TRBV5-8,.,TGTGCCAGCAGCTACGGACAGAAACAAGAGACCCAGTACTTC,CASSYGQKQETQYF
TRBD1,TRBJ2-2,TRBV5-1,once,TGCGCCAGCAGACCAGACAGGGGCCTCACCGGGGAGCTGTTTTTT,CASRPDRGLTGELFF
.,TRBJ1-2,TRBV7-9,.,TGTGCCAGCAGCTTATACGGTCCCAGCGGTGGCTACACCTTC,CASSLYGPSGGYTF
.,TRBJ2-1,TRBV11-2,few,TGTGCCAGCAGCTTAGAGGCAGCCTACAATGAGCAGTTCTTC,CASSLEAAYNEQFF
TRBD2,TRBJ2-3,TRBV5-1,.,TGCGCCAGCAGCTTGGCGGGCGGGGGGCCAGATACGCAGTATTTT,CASSLAGGGPDTQYF
TRBD1,TRBJ1-1,TRBV10-2,.,TGCGCCAGCAGGGACAGGGGGGCCTACATGAACACTGAAGCTTTCTTT,CASRDRGAYMNTEAFF
.,TRBJ2-2,TRBV5-4,.,TGTGCCAATGGAGATGAGAACACCGGGGAGCTGTTTTTT,CANGDENTGELFF
TRBD2,TRBJ2-7,TRBV19,.,TGTGCCAGTACCCCCGGTCCGTCTAGCGGGAGTTACGAGCAGTACTTC,CASTPGPSSGSYEQYF
.,TRBJ2-7,TRBV10-3,.,TGTGCCATCTCGGGCAGGGAAAGGGCTCCCTACGAGCAGTACTTC,CAISGRERAPYEQYF
TRBD2,TRBJ2-1,TRBV11-2,.,TGTGCCAGCAGCTGGGGGAGCGGGGGGTTCTTTTACAATGAGCAGTTCTTC,CASSWGSGGFFYNEQFF
.,TRBJ2-1,TRBV6-1,.,TGTGCCAGCAGTGCCAACCTGGGGAGGGGGTACAATGAGCAGTTCTTC,CASSANLGRGYNEQFF
.,TRBJ1-2,TRBV7-9,.,TGTGCCAGCAGCTTAGCGGGGGGGAGAGGCTACACCTTC,CASSLAGGRGYTF
.,TRBJ1-1,TRBV6-5,.,TGTGCCAGCAGTTACCAGGGGCAGACGAACACTGAAGCTTTCTTT,CASSYQGQTNTEAFF
.,TRBJ1-1,TRBV7-9,once,TGTGCCAGCAGCCCAACAGAGAACACTGAAGCTTTCTTT,CASSPTENTEAFF
.,TRBJ2-7,TRBV29-1,.,TGCAGCGCCCAGGGGAACCTCTACGAGCAGTACTTC,CSAQGNLYEQYF
TRBD1,TRBJ2-7,TRBV9,.,TGTGCCAGCAGCACCACAGGGGAAGGGTACGAGCAGTACTTC,CASSTTGEGYEQYF
TRBD1,TRBJ2-1,TRBV6-6,.,TGTGCCAGCAGTCCGGACAGGGGGGCCTACAATGAGCAGTTCTTC,CASSPDRGAYNEQFF
.,TRBJ2-3,TRBV9,once,TGTGCCAGCAGCGTAGGTGGGAGGCGCACAGATACGCAGTATTTT,CASSVGGRRTDTQYF
.,TRBJ1-4,TRBV4-2,once,TGTGCCAGCAGCCAAGACTCGGTCGGACAGAAAAAAGGTAATAATGAAAAACTGTTTTTT,CASSQDSVGQKKGNNEKLFF
TRBD2,TRBJ2-5,TRBV5-4,.,TGTGCCAGCACAACCATGGGGACTAGGGGGGAGACCCAGTACTTC,CASTTMGTRGETQYF
.,TRBJ1-5,TRBV9,.,TGTGCCAGCAGCGTAGTTGAGGTCGGGCCCCAGCATTTT,CASSVVEVGPQHF
TRBD2,TRBJ2-3,TRBV6-6,.,TGTGCCAGCAGTACCCAGCGGGAGGGCCGTACAGATACGCAGTATTTT,CASSTQREGRTDTQYF
TRBD1,TRBJ1-1,TRBV28,.,TGTGCCAGCAGTAGTACAGGGGGCGGGGACACTGAAGCTTTCTTT,CASSSTGGGDTEAFF
TRBD1,TRBJ2-5,TRBV5-1,.,TGCGCCAGCAGCTTGGGTTCAGGGGGCGTAGAGACCCAGTACTTC,CASSLGSGGVETQYF
.,TRBJ2-4,TRBV30,once,TGTGCCTGGGTTGGGGGGGGCCTAGCCAAAAACATTCAGTACTTC,CAWVGGGLAKNIQYF
TRBD1,TRBJ1-6,TRBV27,.,TGTGCCAGCAGTTTCGGACAGGGTAATTCACCCCTCCACTTT,CASSFGQGNSPLHF
.,TRBJ1-5,TRBV18,.,TGTGCCAGCTCACCAGGGCAGGCTGGCCAGCCCCAGCATTTT,CASSPGQAGQPQHF
TRBD1,TRBJ2-5,TRBV29-1,.,TGCAGCACCCGACAGGGGGCTACGGAGACCCAGTACTTC,CSTRQGATETQYF
.,TRBJ1-1,TRBV6-5,once,TGTGCCAGCAGTTACTCGCAGGGCCGGACTGAAGCTTTCTTT,CASSYSQGRTEAFF
TRBD1,TRBJ2-7,TRBV7-2,few,TGTGCCAGCAGCTTAGTCCAGGGGGCCTCTCGGGGGGAGCAGTACTTC,CASSLVQGASRGEQYF